Below, 2 T cell receptor beta chains from the same sample are listed, as sequenced in a study of blood T cell repertoires in COVID-19. Generated by immunoSEQ multiplex PCR, the TCRdb table keeps only in-frame clones and is missing some. The sample lists about 430,000 clones; about 90% were seen once. The specimen was peripheral blood. The origin of the receptors is a man in his late teens or twenties with COVID-19, enrolled during active disease.

The genes are TRBV27 and TRBJ2-1, with TRBD2 identical over 7 bases. V shed 2 bases, J shed 4 bases, and the junction held 5 bases outside the gene matches. This CDR3 is built from 15 residues. Germline CDR1 MNHEY, CDR2 SMNVEV (reference sequence). CDR3 sequence reads: CASSLAGALYNEQFF. The CDR3 nucleotides are TGTGCCAGCAGTTTAGCGGGAGCCCTTTACAATGAGCAGTTCTTC.

The chain is built from TRBV14 and TRBJ1-2; D possibly corresponds to TRBD1 (5 bases). Germline CDR1 reads SGHDN; CDR2 reads FVKESK. The CDR3 extends over 15 amino acids. Trimming shortened V by 0 bases and J by 7 bases, and 15 bases separated the two germline ends. The DNA of the CDR3 is TGTGCCAGCAGCCAAGACTCTACCAGGGATAGTGGCTACACCTTC. The encoded protein is CASSQDSTRDSGYTF.